These 24 T cell receptor beta chains were sequenced from one sample in a study of a mutant IDH1 vaccine in newly diagnosed glioma. The table came from immunoSEQ multiplex PCR; TCRdb's copy has only in-frame clones and leaves some out. This sample has around 60,000 clones; about 91% occur once, and the top ten carry approximately 2%. Time point described: week 11, during vaccination. Each dose of the vaccine consisted of 300 ug of mutant IDH1 20-mer peptide, with topical imiquimod. These receptors have no known antigen. Sequencing used PBMCs, obtained from a glioma patient whose treatment included an IDH1 peptide vaccine. These receptors were obtained from a man aged 40-49 years with glioma.

CDR3 loop: CASSLASGLPYEQYF. CDR3 sequence (DNA): TGTGCCAGCAGCTTAGCATCGGGACTTCCCTACGAGCAGTACTTC. The gene calls are TRBV7-2 and TRBJ2-7; weak D call: TRBD2 (6 bases). The CDR3 has 15 residues. V lost 0 bases and J 2 bases, leaving 11 bases between the germline ends. CDR1 is SGHTA and CDR2 is FQGNSA in the germline V gene.

J is TRBJ2-3 and V is TRBV5-4; tentatively, D is TRBD1 (5 bases). Trimming stripped 1 base from V and 0 bases from J, with 9 bases between. The CDR3 covers 15 residues. Looked up from germline, CDR1 is SGHNT and CDR2 is YYREEE (reference sequence). Here the CDR3 reads CASSLWGGSTDTQYF. As DNA, the CDR3 is TGTGCCAGCAGCTTGTGGGGCGGAAGCACAGATACGCAGTATTTT.

The rearrangement uses TRBV2 and TRBJ2-2; D gene ambiguous. V shed 2 bases and J shed 7 bases, with 8 bases lying between them. Germline CDR1 SNHLY, CDR2 FYNNEI. This CDR3 contains 13 residues. Written as DNA, the CDR3 is TGTGCCAGCAGTGAAATCGGGCACGGGGAGCTGTTTTTT. Protein sequence: CASSEIGHGELFF.

The J gene is TRBJ2-2, the V gene TRBV6-6, with a tentative D call TRBD2 (5 bases). Trimming shortened V by 7 bases and J by 6 bases, and 18 bases separated the two germline ends. This CDR3 spans 15 amino acids. The V gene's germline CDR1 is MNHNY and CDR2 SVGAGI (reference sequence). The CDR3 loop reads CASIQTIWVPGELFF. The CDR3 region has the DNA TGTGCCAGCATTCAGACTATCTGGGTCCCCGGGGAGCTGTTTTTT.

The CDR3 coding sequence is TGTGCCAGCAACAGGGGTTGGCAGCCCCAGCATTTT. Its protein is CASNRGWQPQHF. The genes are TRBV6-6 and TRBJ1-5, with TRBD1 matching 7 bases. This CDR3 has 12 amino acids. V lost 7 bases to trimming and J lost 7 bases; unmatched junction nucleotides: 4. The V gene's germline CDR1 is MNHNY and CDR2 SVGAGI (reference sequence).

The chain has TRBV25-1 and TRBJ1-2; unclear D gene. The germline V gene encodes CDR1 MGHDK and CDR2 SYGVNS. The CDR3 covers 14 residues. Trimming took off 5 bases at V and 4 bases at J, with 14 bases between the two ends. CDR3 residues: CASSSTGSGYGYTF. The DNA for the CDR3 is TGTGCCAGCAGTTCCACGGGGAGCGGCTATGGCTACACCTTC.

The rearrangement uses TRBV5-6 and TRBJ1-2; possibly TRBD1 for D (6 bases). This CDR3 is built from 15 residues. CDR1 is SGHDT, CDR2 YYEEEE, per germline. Trimming removed 0 bases from V and 3 bases from J, with 12 bases in between. CDR3 nucleotides: TGTGCCAGCAGCTTGGAGGGGGGAGGGTACTATGGCTACACCTTC. This codes for CASSLEGGGYYGYTF.

The genes are TRBV7-8 and TRBJ2-7, with D hard to call. V was pared by 1 base and J by 4 bases, with 8 bases between. The CDR3 runs 13 residues. The germline V gene has CDR1 SGHVS and CDR2 FQNEAQ. The CDR3 DNA sequence: TGTGCCAGCAGCTTAGGCCCGGATTACGAGCAGTACGTC. Its translation is CASSLGPDYEQYV.

This chain uses TRBV7-9 with TRBJ2-7; D unresolved. The CDR3 consists of 10 residues. The V end was cut by 5 bases, the J end by 8 bases, with 7 bases between. CDR1 and CDR2 (germline): SEHNR, FQNEAQ (reference sequence). CDR3 DNA: TGTGCCAGCAGCCCGCTTCAGCAGTACGTC. Encoded protein: CASSPLQQYV.

The chain has TRBV5-1 and TRBJ1-1; D is possibly TRBD1 (6 bases). CDR1 SGHRS and CDR2 YFSETQ come from the germline V gene. V was pared by 0 bases and J by 4 bases, with 13 bases between. This CDR3 is 15 amino acids long. CDR3 DNA: TGCGCCAGCAGCTTGGTGGCAGGGGAGAGCACTGAAGCTTTCTTT. The encoded protein is CASSLVAGESTEAFF. Together with reference TRBV5-1 and TRBJ1-1, the CDR3 gives the full variable domain: KAGVTQTPRYLIKTRGQQVTLSCSPISGHRSVSWYQQTPGQGLQFLFEYFSETQRNKGNFPGRFSGRQFSNSRSEMNVSTLELGDSALYLCASSLVAGESTEAFFGQGTRLTVV.

The chain couples TRBV5-4 to TRBJ2-1; 8 bases agree with TRBD1. With V trimmed by 4 bases and J by 0 bases, 6 bases remained unmatched. The CDR3 sequence is 16 residues long. Germline CDR1 is SGHNT and CDR2 is YYREEE (reference sequence). CDR3 region: CASSQRTGRSYNEQFF. The CDR3 coding sequence is TGTGCCAGCAGCCAGCGGACAGGGCGCTCCTACAATGAGCAGTTCTTC.

This chain uses TRBV2 with TRBJ2-1, with 8 bases lining up with TRBD2. J lost 0 bases, V lost 5 bases, and 3 bases had no gene match. Germline lookup yields CDR1 SNHLY and CDR2 FYNNEI. This CDR3 region has 15 residues. CDR3 coding DNA: TGTGCCAGCAGTCCCAGCGGGAGCTCCTACAATGAGCAGTTCTTC. Translation gives CASSPSGSSYNEQFF.

The V and J genes are TRBV19 and TRBJ2-1; D is perhaps TRBD2 (5 bases). Deletions cut 4 bases from V and 7 bases from J, with 17 bases between. Germline assignment: CDR1 LNHDA and CDR2 SQIVND (reference sequence). The CDR3 runs to 15 residues. Here the CDR3 reads CASSTVGIRRNEQFF. DNA of the CDR3: TGTGCCAGTAGTACCGTAGGAATCCGGAGGAATGAGCAGTTCTTC.

The V gene is TRBV29-1, the J gene TRBJ2-1; 11 positions agree with TRBD1. V was clipped by 5 bases and J by 1 base; unmatched bases: 4. Germline V gene sequence: CDR1 SQVTM, CDR2 ANQGSEA. This CDR3 has 15 residues. As DNA, the CDR3 is TGCAGCGTTTCCGGGACAGGGGGTTCCTACAATGAGCAGTTCTTC. Translation gives CSVSGTGGSYNEQFF.

The V and J genes are TRBV7-9 and TRBJ1-2, with a possible D match to TRBD1 (5 bases). CDR3 length: 13 residues. CDR1 and CDR2 (germline): SEHNR, FQNEAQ (reference sequence). V lost 6 bases and J 8 bases, leaving 16 bases between the germline ends. The CDR3 is CASSGTPPRGYTF. The CDR3 DNA is TGTGCCAGCAGTGGGACCCCTCCGCGCGGCTACACCTTC. Based on the CDR3 plus reference TRBV7-9 and TRBJ1-2, the full variable domain is DTGVSQNPRHKITKRGQNVTFRCDPISEHNRLYWYRQTLGQGPEFLTYFQNEAQLEKSRLLSDRFSAERPKGSFSTLEIQRTEQGDSAMYLCASSGTPPRGYTFGSGTRLTVV.

A few counts support this clone. The chain employs TRBV9 and TRBJ1-3, with 7 bases lining up with TRBD1. The trim removed 0 bases at V and 3 bases at J, leaving 0 bases unmatched. Per the germline V gene, CDR1 is SGDLS and CDR2 is YYNGEE. The CDR3 totals 14 residues. DNA of the CDR3: TGTGCCAGCAGCGTAGGGGACAGTGGAAACACCATATATTTT. This sequence encodes CASSVGDSGNTIYF.

The rearrangement uses TRBV7-8 and TRBJ2-4; 7 bases align to TRBD1. Per germline, CDR1 SGHVS and CDR2 FQNEAQ. Germline trimming cut 1 base from V and 1 base from J; bases unmatched to any gene: 4. The CDR3 contains 16 residues. The CDR3 spells CASSLVGQTAKNIQYF. CDR3 sequence (DNA): TGTGCCAGCAGCTTAGTGGGACAGACCGCCAAAAACATTCAGTACTTC.

This rearrangement joins TRBV7-2 to TRBJ1-1; perhaps TRBD1 as D (6 bases). With 7 bases removed from V and 4 bases from J, the gap between germline ends came to 22 bases. Per the germline V gene, CDR1 is SGHTA and CDR2 is FQGNSA. The CDR3 contains 16 residues. CDR3 protein: CASTKPYRTEGTEAFF. In DNA, the CDR3 is TGTGCCAGCACCAAACCCTACAGGACAGAGGGCACTGAAGCTTTCTTT.

This chain uses TRBV20-1 with TRBJ1-2; D is ambiguous. V shed 6 bases and J shed 2 bases, with 7 bases lying between them. Germline CDR1 reads DFQATT; CDR2 reads SNEGSKA (reference sequence). CDR3 size: 11 residues. The CDR3 DNA sequence: TGCAGTGCCCCCGAAAACTATGGCTACACCTTC. It codes for CSAPENYGYTF.

The V call is TRBV28, the J call TRBJ1-4; TRBD1 is a possible D gene (5 bases). The CDR3 has 18 residues. V lost 5 bases and J lost 0, with 19 bases in between. The germline V gene has CDR1 MDHEN and CDR2 SYDVKM. The CDR3 protein is CASSPGHPRGATNEKLFF. In DNA form, the CDR3 reads TGTGCCAGCAGTCCCGGACACCCAAGAGGGGCAACTAATGAAAAACTGTTTTTT.

This rearrangement joins TRBV13 to TRBJ1-3; D possibly corresponds to TRBD1 (5 bases). V was shortened by 5 bases and J by 0 bases, with 14 bases between the two germline ends. The germline CDR1 and CDR2 sequences are PRHDT and FYEKMQ (reference sequence). There are 16 residues in the CDR3. CDR3 region: CASSIRGLYSGNTIYF. CDR3 DNA sequence: TGTGCCAGCAGCATTAGGGGTCTGTACTCTGGAAACACCATATATTTT.

CDR3 DNA: TGTGCCAGCAGCTTTCGCTCAGGGATCCCCTACTATGGCTACACCTTC. Encoded protein: CASSFRSGIPYYGYTF. V and J are TRBV5-6 and TRBJ1-2; D might be TRBD1 (5 bases). Germline CDR1 SGHDT, CDR2 YYEEEE. With 2 bases removed from V and 3 bases from J, the gap between germline ends came to 17 bases. CDR3 length: 16 residues.

The chain uses TRBV2 and TRBJ1-5; D uncertain. CDR3 length equals 13 residues. V was cut by 4 bases and J by 0 bases, with 4 bases left in between. Looked up from germline, CDR1 is SNHLY and CDR2 is FYNNEI. The CDR3 region has the DNA TGTGCCAGCAGTGTAAGTAGCAATCAGCCCCAGCATTTT. Residues: CASSVSSNQPQHF.

The chain uses TRBV7-9 and TRBJ2-5, with D tentatively TRBD1 or TRBD2 (5 bases each). Trimming removed 5 bases from V and 2 bases from J, with 15 bases in between. Germline V CDR1 and CDR2: SEHNR, FQNEAQ (reference sequence). The CDR3 spans 15 residues. CDR3 nucleotides: TGTGCCAGCAGCGAGGTCCTGGGGGAACAAGAGACCCAGTACTTC. Its protein product is CASSEVLGEQETQYF.